What follows describes a single T cell receptor beta chain. This clone has just a few counts. What antigen it recognizes has not been identified. No much larger clone is present one base from it, and per-base qualities are unavailable. This entry comes from a study of blood T cell repertoires in COVID-19 (TCRdb year 2020). In the study overall: Samples covering the acute and convalescent phases of COVID-19 were provided by collaborators in the United States, Italy and Spain. Deeply sampled blood TCRbeta repertoires from subjects exposed to, actively infected with, or recovered from COVID-19 were included in the dataset. The repertoires were made available in a free public database intended to serve as a resource for research on the immune response to SARS-CoV-2. Where HLA class I and class II types were available, the types were taken from metadata supplied by the sample provider, not from assay-based typing. Samples were obtained from the ongoing ImmuneRACE study (first 160 participants) and from about 1,300 subjects provided by 6 global collaborators. Nearly every sample came with metadata listing a de-identified subject ID, COVID-19 status, age in years and sex. The material from the prospective study consisted of cDNA or gDNA derived from T cells, B-cell-depleted T cells, or PBMCs. Overall study results and their limits: The quantity of clinical and demographic metadata differed by source and by participant and was supplied without curation.

TCRbeta CDR3 regions were amplified from genomic DNA by means of the immunoSEQ Assay, a bias-controlled multiplex PCR. The paper's processing steps were these. The number of nucleated cells in each sample was estimated by amplification of reference gene primers within the assay. Sequence reads were collapsed and filtered to measure the absolute abundance of every unique TCRbeta CDR3 rearrangement. For each sample, productive Simpson clonality was calculated by taking the square root of Simpson's diversity index across productive rearrangements. Drawn from immuneACCESS, this table holds only the in-frame rearrangements with V and J called that TCRdb kept. Clones are partly lost; checked studies trace under half to an unresolved V gene and leave the rest unexplained. V and J calls and clone size come straight from that table; D and trimming were deduced from the DNA. The sample table holds under 200,000 clones, of which roughly 83% were seen once. The ten most abundant clones make up roughly 2.9% of the sample.

For CDR1 and CDR2, the germline V gene lists MNHEY and SVGEGT. The CDR3 has 14 amino acids, counting the end cysteine and phenylalanine. The only DNA kept is the CDR3, 42 bases in frame from the first base. V gives up 2 bases and J gives up 2 bases, and the segment between their germline ends measures 10 bases. Collaborating institutions collected whole blood in K2EDTA tubes following their own protocols. For TCRbeta analysis, collaborators shipped samples as frozen whole blood, isolated PBMCs, or DNA extracted from either of those sample types. Sequencing was performed on peripheral blood. Recombination linked TRBV6-2 or TRBV6-3 to TRBJ2-7; the D region possibly corresponds to TRBD1 (5 bases align). The TCR originated in a woman in her sixties or seventies with acute or convalescent COVID-19. In nucleotides, the sequence is TGTGCCAGCAGTTACCGGGCAGGGCCCTACGAGCAGTACTTC. It is translated as CASSYRAGPYEQYF.